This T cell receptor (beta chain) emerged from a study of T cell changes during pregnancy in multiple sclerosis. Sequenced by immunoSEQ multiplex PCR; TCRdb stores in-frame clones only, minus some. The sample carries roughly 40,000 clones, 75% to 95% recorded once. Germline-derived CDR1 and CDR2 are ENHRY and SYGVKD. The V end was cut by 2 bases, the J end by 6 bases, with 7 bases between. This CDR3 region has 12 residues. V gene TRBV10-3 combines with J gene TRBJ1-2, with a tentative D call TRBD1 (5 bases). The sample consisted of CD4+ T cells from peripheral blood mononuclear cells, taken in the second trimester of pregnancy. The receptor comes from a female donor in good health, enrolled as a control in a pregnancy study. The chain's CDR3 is CAISETGHGYTF. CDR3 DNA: TGTGCCATCAGTGAGACAGGCCATGGCTACACCTTC.